This T cell receptor (beta chain) comes out of a study of blood T cells in healthy people across ages. A minimum of 5 micrograms of total RNA was extracted per sample. The second PCR ran roughly 7 to 12 cycles with a sample-barcoded 5' primer and J-beta primers. Paired-end reads containing CDR3 totaled no fewer than 3 million for each sample. Each CDR3 protein is one row after TCRdb ran MiXCR on the 5' RACE reads. The table shows 1.8 million or so distinct CDR3 sequences, with about two fifths occurring only once. The CDR3 covers 15 residues. Germline V gene sequence: CDR1 MNHEY, CDR2 SVGEGT. J lost 5 bases, V lost 9 bases, and 14 bases had no gene match.

The chain links TRBV6-2 or TRBV6-3 to TRBJ2-7; 9 nucleotides line up with TRBD1. Sequenced: blood. This receptor was taken from a human donor in good health. CDR3 sequence: CASFSRAGQGHEQYF. The CDR3 bases are TGTGCCAGTTTTTCTAGGGCGGGACAGGGCCACGAGCAGTACTTC.